This is a list of T cell receptor beta chains from one sample in a study of blood T cell repertoires in COVID-19. Clones were read by immunoSEQ multiplex PCR, and TCRdb kept only the in-frame ones, dropping some. The profile shows 100,000 to 140,000 clones, roughly 80% of them singletons. Sequenced sample: peripheral blood. The source is a human donor in a cohort sampled during active COVID-19. The CDR3 runs from the conserved cysteine through the conserved F or W. D genes are given only for firm matches. Clone size is not always given. Where it is, it says once, few, many or a class for expanded clones.

>TRBJ1-1|.|TRBV3-1/TRBV3-2|TRBD1
CASSSSGTARGNTEAFF
TGTGCCAGCAGCTCCTCCGGGACAGCAAGGGGGAACACTGAAGCTTTCTTT
>TRBJ1-2|.|TRBV14|TRBD1
CASSPTGGYGYTF
TGTGCCAGCAGCCCCACAGGGGGCTATGGCTACACCTTC
>TRBJ1-6|.|TRBV28|.
CASSGENNSPLHF
TGTGCCAGCTCGGGGGAAAACAATTCACCCCTCCACTTT
>TRBJ1-6|.|TRBV7-2|TRBD1
CASSSPDRGWTPLHF
TGTGCCAGCAGCTCCCCGGACAGGGGATGGACACCCCTCCACTTT
>TRBJ2-3|.|TRBV7-3|TRBD2
CASSANPAGGPTDTQYF
TGTGCCAGCAGCGCAAACCCAGCGGGAGGCCCAACGGATACGCAGTATTTT
>TRBJ2-1|once|TRBV7-9|TRBD2
CASSPLAGGYNEQFF
TGTGCCAGCAGCCCACTAGCGGGGGGCTACAATGAGCAGTTCTTC
>TRBJ1-5|few|TRBV2|TRBD1
CASSVGQGQVQPQHF
TGTGCCAGCAGTGTCGGACAGGGGCAGGTACAGCCCCAGCATTTT
>TRBJ2-3|.|TRBV7-2|.
CASSFYRTDTQYF
TGTGCCAGCAGCTTCTACAGGACAGATACGCAGTATTTT
>TRBJ1-4|.|TRBV27|.
CASSLGARSKLFF
TGTGCCAGCAGTTTGGGGGCTCGTTCAAAACTGTTTTTT
>TRBJ2-3|.|TRBV4-3|TRBD1
CASSQDTWTGSLTDTQYF
TGCGCCAGCAGCCAAGATACCTGGACAGGAAGTTTGACAGATACGCAGTATTTT
>TRBJ1-4|.|TRBV7-2|.
CASSYRDINEKLFF
TGTGCCAGCAGCTATCGGGACATTAATGAAAAACTGTTTTTT
>TRBJ2-1|.|TRBV4-3|TRBD2
CASSQGSPETSRFF
TGCGCCAGCAGCCAAGGTAGTCCGGAGACTAGCCGGTTCTTC